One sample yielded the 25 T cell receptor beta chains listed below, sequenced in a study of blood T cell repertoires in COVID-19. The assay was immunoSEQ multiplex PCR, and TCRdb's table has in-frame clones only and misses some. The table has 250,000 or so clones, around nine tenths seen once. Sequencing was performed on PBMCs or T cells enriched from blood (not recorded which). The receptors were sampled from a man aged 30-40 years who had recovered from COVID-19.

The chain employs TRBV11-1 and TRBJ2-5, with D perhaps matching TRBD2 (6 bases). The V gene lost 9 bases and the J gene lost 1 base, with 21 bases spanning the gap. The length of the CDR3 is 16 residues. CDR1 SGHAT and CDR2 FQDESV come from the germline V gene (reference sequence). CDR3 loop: CASTAWAAGLQETQYF. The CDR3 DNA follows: TGTGCCAGTACCGCGTGGGCCGCGGGACTCCAAGAGACCCAGTACTTC.

CDR3 nucleotide sequence: TGTGCCACCAGCAGTCTAGGGCAGGGGCTGGAGGAGCAGTACTTC. Translating it yields CATSSLGQGLEEQYF. The rearrangement uses TRBV15 and TRBJ2-7, with TRBD1 as a possible D gene (6 bases). Trimming cost V 3 bases and J 7 bases, with 19 bases left between them. CDR3 length: 15 residues. Germline-derived CDR1 and CDR2 are LNHNV and YYDKDF (reference sequence).

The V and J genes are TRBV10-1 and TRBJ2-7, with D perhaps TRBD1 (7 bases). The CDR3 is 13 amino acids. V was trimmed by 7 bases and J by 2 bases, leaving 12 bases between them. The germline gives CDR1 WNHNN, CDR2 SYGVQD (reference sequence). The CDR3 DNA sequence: TGCGCCAGCACCCAGGGGGAGGCCTACGAGCAGTACTTC. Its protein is CASTQGEAYEQYF.

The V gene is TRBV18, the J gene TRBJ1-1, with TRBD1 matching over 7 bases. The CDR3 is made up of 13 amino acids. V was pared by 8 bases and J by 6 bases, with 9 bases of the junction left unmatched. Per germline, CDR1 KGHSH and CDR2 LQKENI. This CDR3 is CASTKQGWAEAFF. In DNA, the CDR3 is TGTGCCAGCACTAAACAGGGGTGGGCTGAAGCTTTCTTT.

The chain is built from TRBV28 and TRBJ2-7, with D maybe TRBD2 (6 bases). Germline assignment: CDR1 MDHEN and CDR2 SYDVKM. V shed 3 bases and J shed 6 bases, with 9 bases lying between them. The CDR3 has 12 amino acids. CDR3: CASSFPRGEQYF. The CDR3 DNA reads TGTGCCAGCAGTTTCCCGCGGGGCGAGCAGTACTTC.

CDR3 nucleotides: TGTGCCAGTGGTCAATCGGGACAGAACACCGGGGAGCTGTTTTTT. Protein: CASGQSGQNTGELFF. The chain links TRBV19 to TRBJ2-2; tentatively, D is TRBD1 (6 bases). In germline, CDR1 is LNHDA, CDR2 SQIVND (reference sequence). This CDR3 comprises 15 residues. The V end was cut by 8 bases, the J end by 1 base, with 14 bases between.

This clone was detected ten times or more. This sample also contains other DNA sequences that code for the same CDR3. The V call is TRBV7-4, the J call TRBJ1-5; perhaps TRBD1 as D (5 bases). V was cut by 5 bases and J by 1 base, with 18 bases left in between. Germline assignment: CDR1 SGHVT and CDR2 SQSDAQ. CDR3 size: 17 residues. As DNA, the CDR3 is TGTGCCAGCAGCGCCGCATACGGGGGGGGGAGCAATCAGCCCCAGCATTTT. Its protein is CASSAAYGGGSNQPQHF.

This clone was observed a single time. CDR3 region: CAWGGGTNTGELFF. CDR3 DNA sequence: TGTGCCTGGGGTGGCGGGACGAACACCGGGGAGCTGTTTTTT. The chain couples TRBV30 to TRBJ2-2; D is possibly TRBD2 (6 bases). Deletions cut 5 bases from V and 0 bases from J, with 10 bases between. Per germline, CDR1 GTSNPN and CDR2 SVGIG (reference sequence). This CDR3 contains 14 residues.

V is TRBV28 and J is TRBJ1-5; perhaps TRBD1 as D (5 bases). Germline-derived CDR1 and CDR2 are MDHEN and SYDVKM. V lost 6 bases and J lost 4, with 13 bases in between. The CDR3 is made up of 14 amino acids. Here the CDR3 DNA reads TGTGCCAGCAGGGGGGGGTACAGAAATCAGCCCCAGCATTTT. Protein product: CASRGGYRNQPQHF. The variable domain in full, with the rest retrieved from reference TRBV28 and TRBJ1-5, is DVKVTQSSRYLVKRTGEKVFLECVQDMDHENMFWYRQDPGLGLRLIYFSYDVKMKEKGDIPEGYSVSREKKERFSLILESASTNQTSMYLCASRGGYRNQPQHFGDGTRLSIL.

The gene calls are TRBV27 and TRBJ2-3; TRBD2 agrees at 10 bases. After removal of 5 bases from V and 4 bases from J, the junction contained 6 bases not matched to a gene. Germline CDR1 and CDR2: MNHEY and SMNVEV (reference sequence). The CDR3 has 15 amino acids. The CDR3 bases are TGTGCCAGCAGTCCCCCTAGCGGGAGTGCAGATACGCAGTATTTT. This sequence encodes CASSPPSGSADTQYF.

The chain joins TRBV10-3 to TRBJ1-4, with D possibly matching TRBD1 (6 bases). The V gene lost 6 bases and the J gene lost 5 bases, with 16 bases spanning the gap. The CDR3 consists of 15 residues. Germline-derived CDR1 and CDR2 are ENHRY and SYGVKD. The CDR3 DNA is TGTGCCATCAGCACCGGACAGAGAACGAATGAAAAACTGTTTTTT. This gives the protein CAISTGQRTNEKLFF.

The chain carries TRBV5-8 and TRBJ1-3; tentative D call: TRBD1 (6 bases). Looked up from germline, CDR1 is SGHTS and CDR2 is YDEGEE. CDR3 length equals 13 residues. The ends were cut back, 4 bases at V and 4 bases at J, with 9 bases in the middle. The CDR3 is CASSRGTGNTIYF. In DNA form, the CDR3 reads TGTGCCAGCAGCAGGGGGACAGGAAACACCATATATTTT.

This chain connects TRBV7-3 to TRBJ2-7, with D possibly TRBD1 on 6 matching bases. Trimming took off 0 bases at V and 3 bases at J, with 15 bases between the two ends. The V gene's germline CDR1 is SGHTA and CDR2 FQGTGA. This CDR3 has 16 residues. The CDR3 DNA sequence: TGTGCCAGCAGCTTAACAGGGGCAGGGGAGAACTACGAGCAGTACTTC. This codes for CASSLTGAGENYEQYF. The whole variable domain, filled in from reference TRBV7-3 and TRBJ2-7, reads GAGVSQTPSNKVTEKGKYVELRCDPISGHTALYWYRQSLGQGPEFLIYFQGTGAADDSGLPNDRFFAVRPEGSVSTLKIQRTERGDSAVYLCASSLTGAGENYEQYFGPGTRLTVT.

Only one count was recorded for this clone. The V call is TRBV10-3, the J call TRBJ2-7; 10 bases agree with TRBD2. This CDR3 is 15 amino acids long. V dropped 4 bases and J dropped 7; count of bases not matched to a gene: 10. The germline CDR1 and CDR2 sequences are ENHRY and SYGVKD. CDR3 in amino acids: CAISGVEAGGEEQYF. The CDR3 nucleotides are TGTGCCATCAGTGGAGTAGAAGCGGGGGGGGAAGAGCAGTACTTC.

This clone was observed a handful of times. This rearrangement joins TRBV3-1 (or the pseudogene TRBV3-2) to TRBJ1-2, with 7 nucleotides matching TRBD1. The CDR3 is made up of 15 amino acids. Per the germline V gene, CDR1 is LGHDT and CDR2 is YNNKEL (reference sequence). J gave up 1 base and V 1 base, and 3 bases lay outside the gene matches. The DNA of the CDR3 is TGTGCCAGCAGCCAAGTGTCAGGGGGTAACTATGGCTACACCTTC. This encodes CASSQVSGGNYGYTF.

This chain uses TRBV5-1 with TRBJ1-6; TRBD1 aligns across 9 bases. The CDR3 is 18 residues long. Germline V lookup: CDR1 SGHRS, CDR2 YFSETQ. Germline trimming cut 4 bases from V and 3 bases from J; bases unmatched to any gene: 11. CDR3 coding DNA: TGCGCCAGCAGCCCCCGGGACAGGGAGAGTATCTATAATTCACCCCTCCACTTT. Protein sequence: CASSPRDRESIYNSPLHF.

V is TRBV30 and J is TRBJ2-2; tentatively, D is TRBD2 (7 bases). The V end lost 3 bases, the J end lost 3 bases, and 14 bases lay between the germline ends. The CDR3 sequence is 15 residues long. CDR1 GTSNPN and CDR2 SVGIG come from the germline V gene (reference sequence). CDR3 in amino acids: CAWSPEGGYTGELFF. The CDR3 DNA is TGTGCCTGGAGCCCGGAGGGGGGGTACACCGGGGAGCTGTTTTTT. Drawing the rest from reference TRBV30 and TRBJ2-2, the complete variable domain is SQTIHQWPATLVQPVGSPLSLECTVEGTSNPNLYWYRQAAGRGLQLLFYSVGIGQISSEVPQNLSASRPQDRQFILSSKKLLLSDSGFYLCAWSPEGGYTGELFFGEGSRLTVL.

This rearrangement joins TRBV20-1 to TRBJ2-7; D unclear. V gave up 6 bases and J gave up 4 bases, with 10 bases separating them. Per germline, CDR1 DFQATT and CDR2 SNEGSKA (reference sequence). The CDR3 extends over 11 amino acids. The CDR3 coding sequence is TGCAGTGCCCCTAAAGAGTACGAGCAGTACTTC. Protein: CSAPKEYEQYF.

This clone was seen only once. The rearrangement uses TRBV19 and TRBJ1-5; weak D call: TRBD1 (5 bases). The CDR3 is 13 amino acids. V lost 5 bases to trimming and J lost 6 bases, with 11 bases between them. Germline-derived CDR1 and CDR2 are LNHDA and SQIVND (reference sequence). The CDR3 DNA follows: TGTGCCAGTAGTCAGGGTCATACTCAGCCCCAGCATTTT. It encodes CASSQGHTQPQHF.

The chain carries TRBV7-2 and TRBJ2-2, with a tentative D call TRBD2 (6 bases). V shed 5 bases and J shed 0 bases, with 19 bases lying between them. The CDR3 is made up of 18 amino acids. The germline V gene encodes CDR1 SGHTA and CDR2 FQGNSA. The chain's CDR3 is CASSARGNGAPNTGELFF. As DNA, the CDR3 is TGTGCCAGCAGCGCGCGGGGTAACGGGGCCCCGAACACCGGGGAGCTGTTTTTT.

CDR3 in DNA: TGTGCCAGCAGTCTCCGGGAGAAATACAATGAGCAGTTCTTC. Amino acids: CASSLREKYNEQFF. The chain recombines TRBV3-1 (or the pseudogene TRBV3-2) with TRBJ2-1; D may be TRBD2 (6 bases). The CDR3 sequence is 14 residues long. The V end was cut by 6 bases, the J end by 4 bases, with 13 bases between. Germline CDR1 reads LGHDT; CDR2 reads YNNKEL (reference sequence).

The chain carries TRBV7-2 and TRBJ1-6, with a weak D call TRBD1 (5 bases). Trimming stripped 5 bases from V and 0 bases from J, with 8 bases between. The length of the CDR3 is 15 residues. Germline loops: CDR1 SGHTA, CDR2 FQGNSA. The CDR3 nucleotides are TGTGCCAGCAGCCCAGGGTTCTCCTATAATTCACCCCTCCACTTT. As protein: CASSPGFSYNSPLHF.

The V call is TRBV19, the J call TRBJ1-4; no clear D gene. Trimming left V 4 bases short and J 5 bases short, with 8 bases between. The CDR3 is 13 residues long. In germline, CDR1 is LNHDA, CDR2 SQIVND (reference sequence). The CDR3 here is CASSRADNEKLFF. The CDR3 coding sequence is TGTGCCAGTAGTAGGGCAGACAATGAAAAACTGTTTTTT.

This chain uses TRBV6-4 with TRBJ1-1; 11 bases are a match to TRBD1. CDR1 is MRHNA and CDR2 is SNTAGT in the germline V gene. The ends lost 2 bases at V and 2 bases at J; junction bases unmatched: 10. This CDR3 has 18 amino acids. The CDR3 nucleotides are TGTGCCAGCAGTGACCCTTGGACAGGGGGCTCTAGAAACACTGAAGCTTTCTTT. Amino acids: CASSDPWTGGSRNTEAFF.

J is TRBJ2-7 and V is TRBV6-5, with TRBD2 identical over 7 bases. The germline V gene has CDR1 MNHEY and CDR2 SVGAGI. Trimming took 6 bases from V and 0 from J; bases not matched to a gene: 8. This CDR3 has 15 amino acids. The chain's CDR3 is CASRTLGGSSYEQYF. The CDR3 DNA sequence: TGTGCCAGCAGAACTTTGGGGGGGAGCTCCTACGAGCAGTACTTC.